Below, 27 T cell receptor beta chains from the same sample are listed, as sequenced in a study of blood T cell repertoires in COVID-19. Libraries were prepared by immunoSEQ multiplex PCR; TCRdb keeps only in-frame clonotypes and omits some of them. The sample has some 150,000 clones; approximately 90% are singletons. Sequenced material: peripheral blood. These receptors were taken from a human donor in a cohort sampled during active COVID-19.

This clone occurred a few times. V gene TRBV4-1 combines with J gene TRBJ2-1, with 8 bases aligning to TRBD2. CDR3 size: 15 residues. The V gene's germline CDR1 is MGHRA and CDR2 YSYEKL. Trimming at V came to 4 bases and at J to 4 bases, leaving 6 bases not matched to a gene. The CDR3 is CASSLPGGGYNEQFF. Written as DNA, the CDR3 is TGCGCCAGCAGCCTTCCTGGCGGGGGGTACAATGAGCAGTTCTTC.

The rearrangement joins TRBV18 to TRBJ2-3; 10 bases line up with TRBD1. The CDR3 spans 15 residues. J gave up 5 bases and V 3 bases, and 5 bases lay outside the gene matches. From germline, CDR1 is KGHSH and CDR2 LQKENI. CDR3: CASSPGQGGVDTQYF. The CDR3 DNA is TGTGCCAGCTCACCTGGACAGGGGGGAGTAGATACGCAGTATTTT.

The chain has TRBV19 and TRBJ1-2; unclear D gene. Germline CDR1 LNHDA, CDR2 SQIVND (reference sequence). V lost 5 bases and J lost 5, with 9 bases in between. The CDR3 is 12 residues long. DNA for the CDR3: TGTGCCAGTAGTGTTCACGGGTATGGCTACACCTTC. This gives the protein CASSVHGYGYTF. The full variable domain, its missing parts supplied by reference TRBV19 and TRBJ1-2, is DGGITQSPKYLFRKEGQNVTLSCEQNLNHDAMYWYRQDPGQGLRLIYYSQIVNDFQKGDIAEGYSVSREKKESFPLTVTSAQKNPTAFYLCASSVHGYGYTFGSGTRLTVV.

The rearrangement links TRBV4-3 to TRBJ2-2; tentatively, D is TRBD1 (5 bases). CDR3 size: 15 residues. V dropped 8 bases and J dropped 2 bases, with 15 bases sitting between them. CDR1 is LGHNA and CDR2 is YSLEER in the germline V gene. CDR3 sequence (DNA): TGCGCCAGCGCCCCAGGGCGCACTAACACCGGGGAGCTGTTTTTT. This encodes CASAPGRTNTGELFF.

V usage is TRBV6-7 and J usage is TRBJ1-4; 9 bases match TRBD1. TRBV6-7 is treated as an ORF (open reading frame) with a function not yet certain. V shed 2 bases and J 0 bases; nucleotides not matched to a gene: 4. The CDR3 covers 17 residues. Here the CDR3 reads CASSYVGQGATNEKLFF. As DNA, the CDR3 is TGTGCCAGCAGTTACGTGGGACAGGGAGCAACTAATGAAAAACTGTTTTTT.

CDR3: CASTYGGGAGNIQYF. The CDR3 DNA reads as TGTGCCAGCACCTATGGAGGGGGCGCAGGGAACATTCAGTACTTC. The V call is TRBV7-2, the J call TRBJ2-4, with D perhaps matching TRBD1 (7 bases). Trimming removed 7 bases at V and 7 bases at J, with 20 bases between. The V gene's germline CDR1 is SGHTA and CDR2 FQGNSA. The CDR3 loop spans 15 amino acids.

CDR3 DNA sequence: TGTGCCAGCGGCCGACAGGGGGCTAATGAAAAACTGTTTTTT. This translates into CASGRQGANEKLFF. V and J are TRBV27 and TRBJ1-4; TRBD1 agrees at 9 bases. In germline, CDR1 is MNHEY, CDR2 SMNVEV (reference sequence). V lost 8 bases and J lost 3; bases outside the gene matches: 4. The CDR3 has 14 residues.

V gene TRBV3-1 (or the pseudogene TRBV3-2) combines with J gene TRBJ1-2, with 10 bases lining up with TRBD1. With V trimmed by 4 bases and J by 6 bases, 2 bases remained unmatched. The CDR3 is 13 residues long. Germline-derived CDR1 and CDR2 are LGHDT and YNNKEL (reference sequence). For the CDR3, the DNA is TGTGCCAGCAGCCTAGGACAGGGGGATGGCTACACCTTC. It encodes CASSLGQGDGYTF.

The sample holds one count of this clone. The chain recombines TRBV4-1 with TRBJ2-5, with a possible D match to TRBD1 (7 bases). This CDR3 has 16 residues. CDR1 is MGHRA and CDR2 is YSYEKL in the germline V gene. V gave up 1 base and J gave up 5 bases, with 17 bases separating them. The chain's CDR3 is CASSQGQGGPRETQYF. The CDR3 coding sequence is TGCGCCAGCAGCCAAGGGCAGGGGGGTCCCCGGGAGACCCAGTACTTC.

The chain couples TRBV3-1 (or the pseudogene TRBV3-2) to TRBJ1-6; TRBD1 is a possible D gene (6 bases). Germline CDR1 is LGHDT and CDR2 is YNNKEL (reference sequence). Trimming took 5 bases from V and 9 from J, leaving 14 bases between them. The CDR3 is 14 residues long. The CDR3 here is CASSEQGVGSPLHF. The CDR3 DNA reads TGTGCCAGCAGCGAACAGGGTGTTGGTTCACCCCTCCACTTT.

This chain links TRBV25-1 with TRBJ1-4, with 9 bases matching TRBD1. This CDR3 spans 16 amino acids. Unmatched junction bases numbered 12, after V lost 5 bases and J lost 8 bases. From germline, CDR1 is MGHDK and CDR2 SYGVNS. CDR3 in DNA: TGTGCCAGCAGTCGTATCTCCGGGACAGGGCAGGAAAAACTGTTTTTT. Translation: CASSRISGTGQEKLFF.

The chain is built from TRBV19 and TRBJ1-4; 9 nucleotides match TRBD1. The J segment lost 5 bases and the V segment lost 1 base, leaving 2 bases of the junction unmatched. Germline CDR1 reads LNHDA; CDR2 reads SQIVND (reference sequence). This CDR3 spans 15 amino acids. The chain's CDR3 is CASSIGDRENEKLFF. CDR3 sequence (DNA): TGTGCCAGTAGTATAGGGGACAGGGAAAATGAAAAACTGTTTTTT. Full variable domain (missing parts from reference TRBV19 and TRBJ1-4): DGGITQSPKYLFRKEGQNVTLSCEQNLNHDAMYWYRQDPGQGLRLIYYSQIVNDFQKGDIAEGYSVSREKKESFPLTVTSAQKNPTAFYLCASSIGDRENEKLFFGSGTQLSVL.

The table lists this clone with a few counts. The chain recombines TRBV6-6 with TRBJ2-7; tentative D call: TRBD2 (6 bases). The V end was cut by 2 bases, the J end by 2 bases, with 10 bases between. The germline gives CDR1 MNHNY, CDR2 SVGAGI (reference sequence). This CDR3 spans 14 amino acids. CDR3 sequence (DNA): TGTGCCAGCAGTTACGAGGGGAGGACCTACGAGCAGTACTTC. Protein product: CASSYEGRTYEQYF.

V is TRBV12-3 or TRBV12-4 and J is TRBJ1-2, with D perhaps TRBD1 (5 bases). The germline V and J ends were trimmed by 4 bases and 4 bases, with 10 bases remaining between them. The CDR3 sequence is 13 residues long. This CDR3 reads CASSSLRAYGYTF. The CDR3 DNA follows: TGTGCCAGCAGTTCCCTCAGGGCCTATGGCTACACCTTC.

V usage is TRBV5-1 and J usage is TRBJ2-3, with 8 bases identical to TRBD1. The germline V gene has CDR1 SGHRS and CDR2 YFSETQ. Germline trimming cut 2 bases from V and 5 bases from J; bases unmatched to any gene: 4. The CDR3 is 14 amino acids. The CDR3 region is CASSFQQGGDTQYF. DNA for the CDR3: TGCGCCAGCAGCTTTCAACAGGGGGGAGATACGCAGTATTTT.

CDR3 in amino acids: CASSPSRDSYNEQFF. CDR3 DNA sequence: TGTGCCAGCTCACCCTCCCGAGACAGTTACAATGAGCAGTTCTTC. The chain combines TRBV18 with TRBJ2-1; possibly TRBD1 for D (5 bases). This CDR3 has 15 residues. V lost 3 bases and J lost 4, with 13 bases in between. Germline-derived CDR1 and CDR2 are KGHSH and LQKENI.

This clone was seen just once. The V and J genes are TRBV10-3 and TRBJ1-1; D is uncertain. Germline CDR1 is ENHRY and CDR2 is SYGVKD. Deletions cut 6 bases from V and 4 bases from J, with 15 bases between. The CDR3 covers 14 residues. The CDR3 loop is CAISREAEGTEAFF. The CDR3 DNA is TGTGCCATCAGCCGAGAGGCCGAGGGCACTGAAGCTTTCTTT.

The chain's CDR3 is CASSLSLGWETQYF. For the CDR3, the DNA is TGTGCCAGCAGCTTATCCCTTGGCTGGGAGACCCAGTACTTC. V usage is TRBV7-2 and J usage is TRBJ2-5; D remains unclear. V was pared by 2 bases and J by 5 bases, with 12 bases between. The germline V gene has CDR1 SGHTA and CDR2 FQGNSA. The CDR3 has 14 amino acids.

This chain uses TRBV18 with TRBJ2-3; 7 bases line up with TRBD2. V lost 4 bases, J lost 3 bases, and 1 base stayed unmatched. Germline CDR1 is KGHSH and CDR2 is LQKENI. The CDR3 sequence is 13 residues long. CDR3 nucleotides: TGTGCCAGCTCACAGGGACTAACAGATACGCAGTATTTT. This gives the protein CASSQGLTDTQYF.

Here the CDR3 reads CASSLVAGGLEAFF. In nucleotides, the CDR3 is TGTGCCAGCAGCTTAGTGGCAGGGGGCCTTGAAGCTTTCTTT. The chain carries TRBV7-6 and TRBJ1-1; 8 bases agree with TRBD1. Germline-derived CDR1 and CDR2 are SGHVS and FNYEAQ. The CDR3 sequence is 14 residues long. V shed 1 base and J 7 bases; nucleotides not matched to a gene: 5.

This clone was detected a few times. The chain couples TRBV7-9 to TRBJ2-1; D possibly corresponds to TRBD2 (6 bases). The CDR3 has 16 residues. V was shortened by 8 bases and J by 8 bases, with 25 bases between the two germline ends. Germline V lookup: CDR1 SEHNR, CDR2 FQNEAQ (reference sequence). The CDR3 nucleotides read TGTGCCAGCCCGAACAGTCGGGACTCTCTACAATATGAGCAGTTCTTC. Residues: CASPNSRDSLQYEQFF.

The CDR3 DNA reads as TGTGCCAGCAGCTTAAGGGGACAGGGGGCCGCAGATACGCAGTATTTT. Protein sequence: CASSLRGQGAADTQYF. The chain combines TRBV7-3 with TRBJ2-3; 12 nucleotides align to TRBD1. Germline CDR1 is SGHTA and CDR2 is FQGTGA. The CDR3 spans 16 residues. The ends lost 1 base at V and 4 bases at J; junction bases unmatched: 3. Using reference TRBV7-3 and TRBJ2-3 for the parts outside the CDR3, the full variable domain is GAGVSQTPSNKVTEKGKYVELRCDPISGHTALYWYRQSLGQGPEFLIYFQGTGAADDSGLPNDRFFAVRPEGSVSTLKIQRTERGDSAVYLCASSLRGQGAADTQYFGPGTRLTVL.

This clone was counted once. The rearrangement links TRBV4-3 to TRBJ2-3, with TRBD2 matching 10 bases. The CDR3 loop spans 14 amino acids. In germline, CDR1 is LGHNA, CDR2 YSLEER. V lost 4 bases to trimming and J lost 6 bases; unmatched junction nucleotides: 4. This chain's CDR3 is CASSPSGGRDTQYF. The CDR3 coding sequence is TGCGCCAGCAGCCCTAGCGGGGGCCGCGATACGCAGTATTTT.

The chain is built from TRBV7-2 and TRBJ2-5; possibly TRBD1 for D (5 bases). CDR3 length equals 14 residues. Trimming stripped 1 base from V and 3 bases from J, with 9 bases between. Germline loops: CDR1 SGHTA, CDR2 FQGNSA. The DNA for the CDR3 is TGTGCCAGCAGCTTAGATATAGGGGAAGAGACCCAGTACTTC. Translated, it gives CASSLDIGEETQYF.

The V gene is TRBV4-2, the J gene TRBJ2-4, with D possibly matching TRBD2 (5 bases). The V and J ends lost 0 bases and 1 base respectively, with 13 bases between them. This CDR3 has 17 residues. The germline V gene has CDR1 LGHNA and CDR2 YNFKEQ. As DNA, the CDR3 is TGTGCCAGCAGCCAAGACGGGGTACTCGTGGCCAAAAACATTCAGTACTTC. It yields the protein CASSQDGVLVAKNIQYF.

The chain has TRBV5-1 and TRBJ1-4, with D maybe TRBD1 (6 bases). V lost 1 base and J lost 10, with 14 bases in between. CDR1 is SGHRS and CDR2 is YFSETQ in the germline V gene. This CDR3 has 14 residues. The CDR3 bases are TGCGCCAGCAGCTTGTCAGGGGACCGTGGAAAACTGTTTTTT. The encoded protein is CASSLSGDRGKLFF.

The rearrangement links TRBV11-1 to TRBJ2-2; D is unclear. CDR1 and CDR2 from the germline V gene are SGHAT and FQDESV (reference sequence). The CDR3 contains 15 residues. Trimming took off 1 base at V and 1 base at J, with 7 bases between the two ends. CDR3 in DNA: TGTGCCAGCAGCTTAGTAGCCGGGAACACCGGGGAGCTGTTTTTT. As protein: CASSLVAGNTGELFF. Filled out from reference TRBV11-1 and TRBJ2-2, the complete variable domain reads EAEVAQSPRYKITEKSQAVAFWCDPISGHATLYWYRQILGQGPELLVQFQDESVVDDSQLPKDRFSAERLKGVDSTLKIQPAELGDSAMYLCASSLVAGNTGELFFGEGSRLTVL.